This TCR beta chain was obtained from a study of T cells after somatic rescue of genetic block. CDR1 is LGHNA, CDR2 YNFKEQ, per germline. The CDR3 totals 16 residues. V was clipped by 3 bases and J by 5 bases, with 17 bases between them. Measured with immunoSEQ multiplex PCR; TCRdb has only the in-frame clones, and not every one. This table holds about 110,000 clones, 75% to 95% found once. The receptor was derived from a woman aged 18-35 years. The sample was peripheral blood mononuclear cells (PBMCs). The rearrangement links TRBV4-2 to TRBJ2-4, with D maybe TRBD1 (5 bases). DNA for the CDR3: TGTGCCAGCAGCCACTCCCCCCAGGGATTCGAAAACATTCAGTACTTC. Its protein product is CASSHSPQGFENIQYF.